This T cell receptor beta chain was captured by sequencing in a study of blood T cell repertoires in COVID-19. Looking at the study overall: Whether acute or convalescent, the COVID-19 samples came from the United States, Italy and Spain.

Germline lookup yields CDR1 MDHEN and CDR2 SYDVKM. CDR3 length: 15 amino acids. V was pared by 1 base and J by 3 bases, with 9 bases between. Measured with immunoSEQ multiplex PCR; TCRdb has only the in-frame clones, and not every one. The sample yields over 150,000 clones, about 85% seen once. The chain joins TRBV28 to TRBJ1-4; unclear D gene. This sequence originates from a man aged 35 to 55 with acute or convalescent COVID-19. Sequencing input: peripheral blood. The CDR3 DNA reads as TGTGCCAGCAGTTTATTGGCGGGATCTAATGAAAAACTGTTTTTT. Translation gives CASSLLAGSNEKLFF.